These 22 T cell receptor beta chains came from one sample sequenced in a study of blood T cell repertoires in COVID-19. The repertoire was sequenced with immunoSEQ multiplex PCR; TCRdb's copy has only in-frame clones and lacks some. The sample consists of approximately 57,000 clones, approximately 82% of them appearing once. Sequenced material: peripheral blood. These receptors all stem from an elderly woman with acute or convalescent COVID-19.

This chain links TRBV18 with TRBJ2-3, with D possibly being TRBD2 (5 bases). The CDR3 loop spans 19 amino acids. V lost 5 bases, J lost 0 bases, and 24 bases lay in between. Germline lookup yields CDR1 KGHSH and CDR2 LQKENI. The CDR3 nucleotides are TGTGCCAGCTCATTTGCTTCCCGACGTGCACTAGGGAGCACAGATACGCAGTATTTT. Its protein product is CASSFASRRALGSTDTQYF. Complete variable domain (other parts from reference TRBV18 and TRBJ2-3): NAGVMQNPRHLVRRRGQEARLRCSPMKGHSHVYWYRQLPEEGLKFMVYLQKENIIDESGMPKERFSAEFPKEGPSILRIQQVVRGDSAAYFCASSFASRRALGSTDTQYFGPGTRLTVL.

This rearrangement joins TRBV28 to TRBJ2-7; no definite D call. CDR3 length equals 11 residues. Trimming shortened V by 5 bases and J by 7 bases, and 9 bases separated the two germline ends. Germline CDR1 reads MDHEN; CDR2 reads SYDVKM. The CDR3 loop reads CASSIVLEQYF. CDR3 bases: TGTGCCAGCAGTATAGTCCTGGAGCAGTACTTC.

The CDR3 DNA reads as TGTGCCAGCAGTCGGGACAGGGACACTGAAGCTTTCTTT. Encoded protein: CASSRDRDTEAFF. This chain joins TRBV6-5 and TRBJ1-1; 9 bases line up with TRBD1. V lost 5 bases to trimming and J lost 3 bases; unmatched junction nucleotides: 1. Germline-derived CDR1 and CDR2 are MNHEY and SVGAGI. This CDR3 comprises 13 residues.

The rearrangement links TRBV6-6 to TRBJ2-7; 9 bases match TRBD1. With 6 bases clipped from V and 0 bases from J, the junction kept 6 bases outside the gene matches. The CDR3 sequence is 15 residues long. The germline CDR1 and CDR2 sequences are MNHNY and SVGAGI (reference sequence). CDR3 protein: CASRGTGKSSYEQYF. CDR3 nucleotides: TGTGCCAGCAGAGGGACAGGGAAGAGCTCCTACGAGCAGTACTTC.

The chain combines TRBV27 with TRBJ2-5, with D tentatively TRBD1 (5 bases). CDR1 is MNHEY and CDR2 is SMNVEV in the germline V gene (reference sequence). Trimming cost V 6 bases and J 2 bases, with 10 bases left between them. CDR3 length: 13 residues. Here the CDR3 DNA reads TGTGCCAGCAGCCGCAGGGAACAAGAGACCCAGTACTTC. Translation gives CASSRREQETQYF.

The chain employs TRBV7-8 and TRBJ1-1; D is ambiguous. Germline CDR1 SGHVS, CDR2 FQNEAQ. This CDR3 spans 15 amino acids. Trimming removed 0 bases from V and 4 bases from J, with 12 bases in between. This CDR3 is CASSLASSSSTEAFF. The CDR3 DNA reads TGTGCCAGCAGCTTAGCGTCAAGTTCGAGCACTGAAGCTTTCTTT.

The rearrangement links TRBV15 to TRBJ2-1; D might be TRBD1 (5 bases). From germline, CDR1 is LNHNV and CDR2 YYDKDF (reference sequence). With 4 bases removed from V and 12 bases from J, the gap between germline ends came to 13 bases. The length of the CDR3 is 12 residues. The CDR3 nucleotides are TGTGCCACCAGCATAGACAGATCCCTGCAGTTCTTC. Protein product: CATSIDRSLQFF.

This chain joins TRBV5-4 and TRBJ2-6; 13 bases map to TRBD2. CDR3 length equals 15 residues. The V gene's germline CDR1 is SGHNT and CDR2 YYREEE (reference sequence). V was clipped by 2 bases and J by 12 bases; unmatched bases: 5. CDR3 protein: CASSLLAGGPSVLTF. As DNA, the CDR3 is TGTGCCAGCAGCTTACTAGCGGGGGGGCCCAGCGTCCTGACTTTC.

V and J are TRBV20-1 and TRBJ2-1, with TRBD2 matching over 9 bases. This CDR3 has 15 amino acids. J lost 2 bases, V lost 5 bases, and 7 bases had no gene match. CDR1 DFQATT and CDR2 SNEGSKA come from the germline V gene (reference sequence). The CDR3 reads CSARALAGTYNEQFF. DNA of the CDR3: TGCAGTGCTCGTGCCCTAGCGGGGACCTACAATGAGCAGTTCTTC.

The rearrangement links TRBV15 to TRBJ1-5, with unresolved D. Trimming removed 0 bases from V and 0 bases from J, with 9 bases in between. Germline assignment: CDR1 LNHNV and CDR2 YYDKDF (reference sequence). There are 16 residues in the CDR3. This CDR3 is CATSRDLRDSNQPQHF. In nucleotides, the CDR3 is TGTGCCACCAGCAGAGATTTGAGGGATAGCAATCAGCCCCAGCATTTT.

The chain uses TRBV28 and TRBJ1-6; a possible D gene is TRBD1 (5 bases). Trimming pared 5 bases from V and 7 bases from J, leaving 9 bases between. There are 13 residues in the CDR3. Germline V gene sequence: CDR1 MDHEN, CDR2 SYDVKM. The CDR3 protein is CASSPGLNSPLHF. The CDR3 DNA sequence: TGTGCCAGCAGTCCAGGGCTCAATTCACCCCTCCACTTT.

The rearrangement links TRBV19 to TRBJ1-2, with D maybe TRBD1 (6 bases). This CDR3 region has 13 residues. Germline assignment: CDR1 LNHDA and CDR2 SQIVND (reference sequence). V shed 7 bases and J shed 4 bases, with 13 bases lying between them. The CDR3 is CASTLRGAYGYTF. The CDR3 nucleotides read TGTGCCAGTACCCTCAGGGGAGCCTATGGCTACACCTTC.

This clone showed up just once. V gene TRBV18 combines with J gene TRBJ2-7, with 9 bases that match TRBD2. In germline, CDR1 is KGHSH, CDR2 LQKENI. This CDR3 is 14 amino acids long. V dropped 3 bases and J dropped 5; count of bases not matched to a gene: 5. The CDR3 is CASSPLVAGDEQYF. In DNA form, the CDR3 reads TGTGCCAGCTCACCGTTGGTAGCGGGAGACGAGCAGTACTTC.

The V call is TRBV3-1 (or the pseudogene TRBV3-2), the J call TRBJ1-2, with 8 bases that match TRBD1. After removal of 2 bases from V and 4 bases from J, the junction contained 6 bases not matched to a gene. Looked up from germline, CDR1 is LGHDT and CDR2 is YNNKEL (reference sequence). The CDR3 length is 15 residues. DNA of the CDR3: TGTGCCAGCAGCCAACGGGCAGGGGGCTCCTATGGCTACACCTTC. It translates to CASSQRAGGSYGYTF.

The chain couples TRBV18 to TRBJ2-7; TRBD1 matches 8 bases. The V segment lost 2 bases and the J segment 7 bases; nucleotides outside the gene matches: 10. Germline V CDR1 and CDR2: KGHSH, LQKENI. This CDR3 is built from 15 residues. CDR3 sequence: CASSPSGQGFGEQYF. In DNA form, the CDR3 reads TGTGCCAGCTCACCATCCGGACAGGGTTTTGGTGAGCAGTACTTC.

This chain joins TRBV28 and TRBJ1-2; no clear D gene. The CDR3 has 12 amino acids. The germline V and J ends were trimmed by 4 bases and 4 bases, with 7 bases remaining between them. The germline V gene has CDR1 MDHEN and CDR2 SYDVKM. CDR3 DNA: TGTGCCAGCAGTTCGGGTTTCTATGGCTACACCTTC. As protein: CASSSGFYGYTF.

The rearrangement uses TRBV29-1 and TRBJ2-1, with TRBD2 matching over 9 bases. This CDR3 is built from 16 residues. CDR1 and CDR2 (germline): SQVTM, ANQGSEA. The ends lost 8 bases at V and 4 bases at J; junction bases unmatched: 15. CDR3 sequence (DNA): TGCAGCACAGAAGGGGGCAGCGGGGGGCTATACAATGAGCAGTTCTTC. Amino acid sequence: CSTEGGSGGLYNEQFF.

The V and J genes are TRBV25-1 and TRBJ2-5; D may be TRBD1 (5 bases). The CDR3 totals 15 residues. The germline V gene has CDR1 MGHDK and CDR2 SYGVNS. Trimming shortened V by 6 bases and J by 1 base, and 15 bases separated the two germline ends. The CDR3 spells CASSPLDRPQETQYF. The CDR3 bases are TGTGCCAGCAGCCCCCTTGACAGACCCCAAGAGACCCAGTACTTC.

The chain links TRBV6-5 to TRBJ2-7; TRBD1 agrees at 8 bases. CDR3 length equals 13 residues. Trimming removed 7 bases from V and 1 base from J; junction bases left unmatched: 3. CDR1 and CDR2 from the germline V gene are MNHEY and SVGAGI. The CDR3 region is CASNRGRSYEQYF. As DNA, the CDR3 is TGTGCCAGCAACAGGGGGAGGTCCTACGAGCAGTACTTC.

This clone was seen only once. The CDR3 region has the DNA TGTGCCAGCAGCGCGGGACTAGCGGGCTACGAGCAGTACTTC. Its protein is CASSAGLAGYEQYF. The V and J genes are TRBV9 and TRBJ2-7, with TRBD2 matching 12 bases. Germline V lookup: CDR1 SGDLS, CDR2 YYNGEE. Trimming cost V 3 bases and J 3 bases; bases outside gene matches: 1. This CDR3 has 14 amino acids. The full variable domain, completed using reference TRBV9 and TRBJ2-7, is DSGVTQTPKHLITATGQRVTLRCSPRSGDLSVYWYQQSLDQGLQFLIQYYNGEERAKGNILERFSAQQFPDLHSELNLSSLELGDSALYFCASSAGLAGYEQYFGPGTRLTVT.

This clone was recorded a few times. V is TRBV7-2 and J is TRBJ1-2; TRBD1 agrees at 7 bases. Germline V gene lookup returns CDR1 SGHTA and CDR2 FQGNSA. V was clipped by 5 bases and J by 1 base; unmatched bases: 10. The CDR3 length is 16 residues. The CDR3: CASSPGTARGNYGYTF. CDR3 sequence (DNA): TGTGCCAGCAGCCCCGGGACAGCCCGGGGTAACTATGGCTACACCTTC.

This clone is a singleton in its sample. V is TRBV4-1 and J is TRBJ1-2; tentative D call: TRBD1 (5 bases). CDR3 length: 14 residues. Germline lookup yields CDR1 MGHRA and CDR2 YSYEKL. V was clipped by 0 bases and J by 3 bases, with 8 bases between them. The CDR3 DNA follows: TGCGCCAGCAGCCAAGATTGGGGGGACTATGGCTACACCTTC. Translating gives CASSQDWGDYGYTF.